This T cell receptor (beta chain) comes out of a study of regulatory T cells in long-lasting Graves disease. Study-wide results and limits: Under persistent disease, TRBV28, TRBJ1-2 and TRBJ2-5 were used preferentially. For persistent Graves' patients, TCR diversity was lower than for newly diagnosed ones.

With regard to this clonotype: What it binds is unknown.

Noted time point: newly diagnosed GD, antithyroid drugs for less than 3 months. After RNA was extracted from PBMCs, the TCR library was made from it. Guidelines of the American Thyroid Association were used to diagnose Graves' disease. In Xi'an, China, an endocrinology department was the source of patients. CDR3-region Arm-PCR and iRepertoire HTBI primers produced the TCR beta libraries. TCRdb independently ran MiXCR on the multiplex PCR reads; one entry per CDR3 protein. The sample lists 400,000 to 500,000 distinct CDR3 sequences; roughly 15% were seen once. V was cut by 2 bases and J by 4 bases, with 11 bases left in between. Germline V gene lookup returns CDR1 MDHEN and CDR2 SYDVKM. The CDR3 loop spans 15 amino acids. A further study also used this sample, focusing on T cells in Graves' hyperthyroidism and ophthalmopathy.

The sample consisted of peripheral blood mononuclear cells (PBMCs), taken at new diagnosis, from a patient treated with antithyroid drugs. This chain uses TRBV28 with TRBJ2-2; possible D gene TRBD1, 5 bases. The receptor was isolated from a woman in her late teens or twenties with Graves disease. DNA of the CDR3: TGTGCCAGCAGTTTAGTTGGGGCTAGCACCGGGGAGCTGTTTTTT. Protein: CASSLVGASTGELFF.